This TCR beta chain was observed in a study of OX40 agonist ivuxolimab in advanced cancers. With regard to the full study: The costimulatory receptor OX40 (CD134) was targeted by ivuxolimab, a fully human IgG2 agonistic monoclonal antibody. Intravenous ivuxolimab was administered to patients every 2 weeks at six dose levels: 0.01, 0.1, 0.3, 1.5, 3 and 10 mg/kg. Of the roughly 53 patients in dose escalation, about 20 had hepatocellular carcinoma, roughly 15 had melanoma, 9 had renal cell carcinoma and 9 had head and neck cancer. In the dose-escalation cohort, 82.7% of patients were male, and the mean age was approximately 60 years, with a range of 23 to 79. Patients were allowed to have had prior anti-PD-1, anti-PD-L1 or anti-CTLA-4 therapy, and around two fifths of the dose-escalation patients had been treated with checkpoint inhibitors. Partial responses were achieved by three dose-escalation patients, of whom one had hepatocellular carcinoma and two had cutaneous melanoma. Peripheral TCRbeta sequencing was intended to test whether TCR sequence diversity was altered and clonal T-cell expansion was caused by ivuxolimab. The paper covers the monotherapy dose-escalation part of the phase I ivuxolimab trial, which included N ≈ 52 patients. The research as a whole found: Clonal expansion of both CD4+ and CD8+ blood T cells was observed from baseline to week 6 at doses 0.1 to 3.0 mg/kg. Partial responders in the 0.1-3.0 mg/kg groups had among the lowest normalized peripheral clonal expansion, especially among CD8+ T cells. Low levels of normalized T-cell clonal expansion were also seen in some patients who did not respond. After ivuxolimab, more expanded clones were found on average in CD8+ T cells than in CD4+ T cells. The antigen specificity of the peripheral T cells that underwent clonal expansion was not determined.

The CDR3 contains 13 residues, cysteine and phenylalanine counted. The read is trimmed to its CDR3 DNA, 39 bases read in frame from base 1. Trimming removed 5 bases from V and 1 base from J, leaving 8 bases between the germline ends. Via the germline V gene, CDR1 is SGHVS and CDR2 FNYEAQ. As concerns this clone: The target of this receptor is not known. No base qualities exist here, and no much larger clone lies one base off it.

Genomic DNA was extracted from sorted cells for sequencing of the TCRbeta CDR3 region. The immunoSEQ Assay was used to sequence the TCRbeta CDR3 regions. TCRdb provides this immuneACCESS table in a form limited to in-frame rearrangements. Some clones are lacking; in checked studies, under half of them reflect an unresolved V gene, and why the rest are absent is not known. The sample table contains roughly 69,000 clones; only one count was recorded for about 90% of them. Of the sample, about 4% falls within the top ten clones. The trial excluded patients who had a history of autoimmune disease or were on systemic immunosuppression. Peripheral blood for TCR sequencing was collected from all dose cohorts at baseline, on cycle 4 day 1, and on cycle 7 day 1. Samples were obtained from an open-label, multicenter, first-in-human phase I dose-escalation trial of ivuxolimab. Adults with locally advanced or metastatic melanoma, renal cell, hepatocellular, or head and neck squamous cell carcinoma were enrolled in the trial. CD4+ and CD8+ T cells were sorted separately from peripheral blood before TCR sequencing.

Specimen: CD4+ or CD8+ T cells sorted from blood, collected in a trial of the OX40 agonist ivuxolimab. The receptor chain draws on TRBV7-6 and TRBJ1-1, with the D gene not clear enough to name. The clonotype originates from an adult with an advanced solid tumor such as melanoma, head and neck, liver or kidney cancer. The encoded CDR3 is CASSPPGNTEAFF. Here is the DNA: TGTGCCAGCAGCCCCCCGGGGAACACTGAAGCTTTCTTT.